Described below is a single T cell receptor (beta chain) sequence and its context. This entry comes from a study of T cell responses to AZD1222 COVID-19 vaccine. CDR1 SNHLY and CDR2 FYNNEI come from the germline V gene. V gave up 6 bases and J gave up 5 bases; unmatched junction bases: 5. The length of the CDR3 is 13 residues. Generated by immunoSEQ multiplex PCR, the TCRdb table keeps only in-frame clones and is missing some. The sample carries roughly 130,000 clones, 85% to 90% recorded once. The V gene is TRBV2, the J gene TRBJ2-7, with TRBD1 identical over 9 bases. The sequence came from an adult in good health. Specimen: peripheral blood, collected on day 0 of AZD1222 vaccination. CDR3 bases: TGTGCCAGCAGGGGGACAGGGAGAGACGAGCAGTACTTC. Translation gives CASRGTGRDEQYF.